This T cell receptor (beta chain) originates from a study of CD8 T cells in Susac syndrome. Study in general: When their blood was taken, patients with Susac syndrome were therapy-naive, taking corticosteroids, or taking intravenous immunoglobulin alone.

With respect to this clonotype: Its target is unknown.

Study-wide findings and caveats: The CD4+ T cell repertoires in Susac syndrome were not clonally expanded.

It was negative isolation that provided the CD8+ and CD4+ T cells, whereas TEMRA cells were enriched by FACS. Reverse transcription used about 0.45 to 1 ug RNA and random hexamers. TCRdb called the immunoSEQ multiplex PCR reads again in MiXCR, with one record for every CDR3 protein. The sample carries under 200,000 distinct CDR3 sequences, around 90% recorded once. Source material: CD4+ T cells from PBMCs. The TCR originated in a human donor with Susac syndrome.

The CDR3 DNA is TGTGCCTCGAGGGGAGAAAAACTGTTTTTT. It codes for CASRGEKLFF. The chain couples TRBV19 to TRBJ1-4, with TRBD1 as a possible D gene (5 bases). Trimming pared 11 bases from V and 8 bases from J, leaving 9 bases between. The length of the CDR3 is 10 residues. Germline V lookup: CDR1 LNHDA, CDR2 SQIVND (reference sequence).